This T cell receptor (beta chain) appears in the sequencing data of a study of OX40 agonist ivuxolimab in advanced cancers. Study as a whole: The study reported partial responses in three patients: one hepatocellular carcinoma, two cutaneous melanoma.

Autoimmune disease history or systemic immunosuppression barred patients. The CDR3 has 16 residues. CDR1 is MGHDK, CDR2 SYGVNS, per germline. V lost 2 bases and J lost 3; bases outside the gene matches: 6. Sequenced by immunoSEQ multiplex PCR; TCRdb stores in-frame clones only, minus some. The sample yields 65,000 to 95,000 clones, about nine tenths seen once. This TCR was sampled from an adult with an advanced solid tumor such as melanoma, head and neck, liver or kidney cancer. The sequences come from CD4+ or CD8+ T cells sorted from blood, collected in a trial of the OX40 agonist ivuxolimab. The chain links TRBV25-1 to TRBJ1-3; 8 positions agree with TRBD1. The CDR3 DNA follows: TGTGCCAGCAGTGAAAGTAGGGGGACAGGTGGAAACACCATATATTTT. It translates to CASSESRGTGGNTIYF. The full variable domain, with the rest looked up from reference TRBV25-1 and TRBJ1-3, is EADIYQTPRYLVIGTGKKITLECSQTMGHDKMYWYQQDPGMELHLIHYSYGVNSTEKGDLSSESTVSRIRTEHFPLTLESARPSHTSQYLCASSESRGTGGNTIYFGEGSWLTVV.